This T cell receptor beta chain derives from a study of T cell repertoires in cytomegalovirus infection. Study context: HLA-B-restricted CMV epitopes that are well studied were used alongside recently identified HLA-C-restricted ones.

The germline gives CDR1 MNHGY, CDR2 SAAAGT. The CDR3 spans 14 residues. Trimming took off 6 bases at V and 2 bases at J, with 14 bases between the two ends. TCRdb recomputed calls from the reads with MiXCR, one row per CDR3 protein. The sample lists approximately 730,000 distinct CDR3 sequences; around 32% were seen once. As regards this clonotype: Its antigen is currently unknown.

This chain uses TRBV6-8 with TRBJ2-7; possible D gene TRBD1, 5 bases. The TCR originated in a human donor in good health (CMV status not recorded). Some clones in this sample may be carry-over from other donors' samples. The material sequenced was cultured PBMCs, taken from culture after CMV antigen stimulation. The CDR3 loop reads CASRNRNPTYEQYF. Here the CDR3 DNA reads TGTGCCAGCAGAAACAGGAATCCTACCTACGAGCAGTACTTC.